This T cell receptor beta chain was sequenced for a study of response to subunit inactivated influenza vaccine. Findings of the study overall: Authors proposed each seasonal influenza vaccination draws in few new T cells.

Deletions cut 4 bases from V and 8 bases from J, with 13 bases between. Germline-derived CDR1 and CDR2 are SGHRS and YFSETQ. The CDR3 is 14 residues long. Concerning this clonotype itself: Its specificity is unknown.

From the RT-PCR reads, TCRdb called clonotypes with MiXCR, one entry per CDR3 protein. The data hold hundreds of thousands of distinct CDR3 sequences, with 15% to 20% observed a single time. The sequencing used PBMCs from blood, collected 4 to 6 days after vaccination. This rearrangement joins TRBV5-1 to TRBJ1-6, with a tentative D call TRBD1 (5 bases). The sequence was obtained from a man aged 50 to 60 who received an inactivated influenza vaccine. The CDR3 coding sequence is TGCGCCAGCAGCATGGGGACGGCTGATTCACCCCTCCACTTT. Protein product: CASSMGTADSPLHF.